The rows below give T cell receptor beta chains drawn from one sample of a study of shared clonotypes between healthy human individuals. Measured with immunoSEQ multiplex PCR; TCRdb has only the in-frame clones, and not every one. This table has 1.4 million to 1.5 million clones, roughly 96% appearing once. Source material: naive CD4+ T cells sorted from blood. The source is a man aged 25-45 years in good health. The CDR3 runs from the conserved cysteine through the conserved F or W. Each record gives: J gene, D gene, CDR3 length, V gene, clone size, CDR3 DNA, CDR3 protein. The D gene is left open where the match is weak. The listing skips clone size in some rows; elsewhere it reads once, few, many or a size class.

TRBJ2-7	.	14	TRBV6-6	once	TGTGCCAGCAGTTATTCCGAGGTTAGTCACGAGCAGTACTTC	CASSYSEVSHEQYF
TRBJ2-3	.	14	TRBV7-2	.	TGTGCCAGCAGCTTAAGAGGAGCTGCAGATACGCAGTATTTT	CASSLRGAADTQYF
TRBJ2-7	.	14	TRBV6-1	.	TGTGCCAGCAGTGATAAACGGTTCCCCTACGAGCAGTACTTC	CASSDKRFPYEQYF
TRBJ2-7	.	14	TRBV5-5	.	TGTGCCAGCAGCTTGGTGGGGGCTTGGAACGAGCAGTACTTC	CASSLVGAWNEQYF
TRBJ1-5	.	16	TRBV5-1	.	TGCGCCAGCAGCTTGGACGGGTATTCCGGCAATCAGCCCCAGCATTTT	CASSLDGYSGNQPQHF
TRBJ2-7	.	15	TRBV7-2	.	TGTGCCAGCAGCTTAAGCTTGTGGGTCGCCTACGAGCAGTACTTC	CASSLSLWVAYEQYF
TRBJ2-7	.	16	TRBV7-7	.	TGTGCTAGCAGCTACGTTGTTAAGGTAGGTTCCTACGAGCAGTACTTC	CASSYVVKVGSYEQYF
TRBJ2-1	TRBD2	16	TRBV27	.	TGTGCCAGCAGTCCCGCAAGGCTAGCGGAGTACAATGAGCAGTTCTTC	CASSPARLAEYNEQFF
TRBJ2-7	TRBD2	14	TRBV28	once	TGTGCCAGCAGTTTTCTAGCGGGAGAGGTCGAGCAGTACTTC	CASSFLAGEVEQYF
TRBJ1-4	.	13	TRBV19	once	TGTGCCAGTAGTACCCGGACGGTTGAAAAACTGTTTTTT	CASSTRTVEKLFF
TRBJ2-7	TRBD1	14	TRBV5-1	once	TGCGCCAGCAGCAAAGACAGGGCTAGCTACGAGCAGTACTTC	CASSKDRASYEQYF
TRBJ2-1	TRBD1	20	TRBV9	.	TGTGCCAGCAGCGTAATGGGTCAGGACAGGGTCCTTACATCCTACAATGAGCAGTTCTTC	CASSVMGQDRVLTSYNEQFF
TRBJ2-3	.	15	TRBV25-1	.	TGTGCCAGCAGTGAAAATCCCCAGGTCAGTCATACGCAGTATTTT	CASSENPQVSHTQYF
TRBJ2-7	.	16	TRBV5-1	.	TGCGCCAGCAGCTTTGAAGGGGCTGGGGGTAACTACGAGCAGTACTTC	CASSFEGAGGNYEQYF
TRBJ2-3	TRBD2	14	TRBV7-2	.	TGTGCCAGCAGAGCTAGCGGGGGCCGAGATACGCAGTATTTT	CASRASGGRDTQYF
TRBJ2-1	.	12	TRBV7-8	.	TGTGCCAGCCACAAGGATCACAATGAGCAGTTCTTC	CASHKDHNEQFF
TRBJ2-3	.	14	TRBV7-6	.	TGTGCCAGCAGCCCAACCCTGGACGGATATACGCAGTATTTT	CASSPTLDGYTQYF
TRBJ1-2	.	13	TRBV29-1	.	TGCAGCGTCCACCCTCGACTGAACTATGGCTACACCTTC	CSVHPRLNYGYTF
TRBJ1-5	.	15	TRBV4-1	.	TGCGCCAGCAGCCAAGACCACGGGGGCAATCAGCCCCAGCATTTT	CASSQDHGGNQPQHF
TRBJ2-7	TRBD2	13	TRBV6-5	.	TGTGCCAGCACTCAAGGACTAGCCTCCGAGCAGTACTTC	CASTQGLASEQYF
TRBJ2-5	.	14	TRBV2	.	TGTGCCGGCACCGGACAAGTACCCCAAGAGACCCAGTACTTC	CAGTGQVPQETQYF
TRBJ2-3	TRBD2	18	TRBV10-3	once	TGTGCCATCAGTGTGGGCCTAGCGGGAGGAAGAGGTTGGGATACGCAGTATTTT	CAISVGLAGGRGWDTQYF
TRBJ2-7	.	15	TRBV9	.	TGTGCCAGCAGCGTAGAGTCAGGTGATACCTACGAGCAGTACTTC	CASSVESGDTYEQYF
TRBJ2-7	.	13	TRBV11-2	.	TGTGCCAGCAGAAACTCAGGCGCCTACGAGCAGTACTTC	CASRNSGAYEQYF
TRBJ2-7	.	17	TRBV9	.	TGTGCCAGCAGCCCGAGGGAGATAGGAGTTCGGGTAGGAGAGCAGTACTTC	CASSPREIGVRVGEQYF
TRBJ2-5	TRBD2	16	TRBV7-9	.	TGTGCCAGCAGCTTAGGAGCGGGAGGAAAACAAGAGACCCAGTACTTC	CASSLGAGGKQETQYF
TRBJ2-7	.	15	TRBV11-2	.	TGTGCCAGCAGCTTGTGGAGCGGCAATACCTACGAGCAGTACTTC	CASSLWSGNTYEQYF
TRBJ2-1	TRBD2	18	TRBV7-7	.	TGTGCCAGCAGCTCGGGACTAGCGGGAACCTCCTCCTACAATGAGCAGTTCTTC	CASSSGLAGTSSYNEQFF
TRBJ2-2	TRBD2	18	TRBV10-3	once	TGTGCCATCAGTGAGTCGACTAGCGGGAGGGCCTCAGTCGGGGAGCTGTTTTTT	CAISESTSGRASVGELFF
TRBJ2-2	.	14	TRBV9	.	TGTGCCAGCAGCGTAGCTACAAGTGGAGGGGAGCTGTTTTTT	CASSVATSGGELFF
TRBJ1-2	.	11	TRBV7-3	.	TGTGCCAGCAGCTCTGGACAAGGCTACACCTTC	CASSSGQGYTF
TRBJ2-7	TRBD1	16	TRBV9	once	TGTGCCAGCAGCCCCATAGGGACAGGGAGCTCCTACGAGCAGTACTTC	CASSPIGTGSSYEQYF
TRBJ1-1	.	10	TRBV20-1	.	TGCAGTGCTAGAGAGAGGGTGGGTTTCTTT	CSARERVGFF
TRBJ1-4	.	17	TRBV5-6	once	TGTGCCAGCAGCCGCTGGATGTCGGGGGGGACTAATGAAAAACTGTTTTTT	CASSRWMSGGTNEKLFF
TRBJ2-7	TRBD1	16	TRBV4-3	.	TGCGCCAGCAGCCAAGGGGCACGGACAGGGAACTACGAGCAGTACTTC	CASSQGARTGNYEQYF
TRBJ2-2	.	12	TRBV27	.	TGTGCCAGCAGTTTATACACCGGGGAGCTGTTTTTT	CASSLYTGELFF
TRBJ1-1	.	14	TRBV4-1	.	TGCGCCAGCAGCCAAGATCAGCCGAACACTGAAGCTTTCTTT	CASSQDQPNTEAFF
TRBJ2-1	.	14	TRBV6-1	.	TGTGCCAGCAGTGAATTAGGGCTCTACAATGAGCAGTTCTTC	CASSELGLYNEQFF
TRBJ2-7	TRBD1	14	TRBV9	.	TGTGCCAGCAGCGCCGACAGGGCAAACCACGAGCAGTACTTC	CASSADRANHEQYF
TRBJ1-2	.	12	TRBV25-1	.	TGTGCCAGCAGGGGGGGGTCCAGTGGCTACACCTTC	CASRGGSSGYTF
TRBJ2-1	TRBD2	11	TRBV6-5	.	TGTGCCAGCAGGCGGGAGGACGAGCAGTTCTTC	CASRREDEQFF
TRBJ2-7	TRBD2	15	TRBV5-1	.	TGCGCCAGCAGAACGACTAGCGGGAGCTTCGGGGAGCAGTACTTC	CASRTTSGSFGEQYF